This T cell receptor (beta chain) appears in the sequencing data of a study of T cell repertoires in cytomegalovirus infection. For the study at large: The public TCR beta signatures pointed to both CMV infection and matching HLA type.

Whole-study findings and limits: CMV-specific TCR beta clonotypes restricted by HLA-C were the ones dominating the ex vivo response.

A single record per CDR3 protein comes from TCRdb applying MiXCR to the reads. In the table there are 550,000 to 850,000 distinct CDR3 sequences, roughly 30% of which are singletons. This clonotype was observed a handful of times. The target antigen is unknown. The germline V and J ends were trimmed by 3 bases and 7 bases, with 12 bases remaining between them. Per the germline V gene, CDR1 is MNHNS and CDR2 is SASEGT. The CDR3 runs to 14 residues. Sequenced material: cultured PBMCs, taken from culture after CMV antigen stimulation. This sequence joins TRBV6-1 and TRBJ1-4; possible D gene TRBD1, 6 bases. The receptor comes from a human donor in good health (CMV status not recorded). Some clones in this sample may be carry-over from other donors' samples. The CDR3 sequence is CASSERGAVEKLFF. The CDR3 region has the DNA TGTGCCAGCAGTGAGCGGGGGGCAGTTGAAAAACTGTTTTTT.